This T cell receptor beta chain is from a study of cytomegalovirus exposure and HLA in healthy donors. The CDR3 length is 12 residues. Trimming stripped 2 bases from V and 6 bases from J, with 9 bases between. Germline loops: CDR1 SGHNT, CDR2 YYREEE (reference sequence). The PCR ran on 60 Vbeta and 13 Jbeta primers. The table came from immunoSEQ multiplex PCR; TCRdb's copy has only in-frame clones and leaves some out. Of approximately 93,000 clones in the sample, about four fifths were seen once. This clonotype originated in a woman in her thirties or forties in good health and CMV-seronegative. Sequencing input: PBMCs. V gene TRBV5-4 combines with J gene TRBJ2-7; D may be TRBD2 (5 bases). This CDR3 is CASSFPAGEQYF. As DNA, the CDR3 is TGTGCCAGCAGCTTCCCGGCGGGCGAGCAGTACTTC.